This T cell receptor beta chain was captured by sequencing in a study of shared clonotypes between healthy human individuals. Study-wide findings and caveats: Having only a few donors restricted how much genetic and exposure-history diversity was captured.

As regards this clone: The target antigen is unknown.

In the original processing: Filtering differed for immunoSEQ, which gave only junction sequences without quality scores. TCRdb's table, derived via immunoSEQ multiplex PCR, lists solely in-frame clones and lacks some. V and J calls and clone size are given by that table; D and trimming were obtained from the DNA. The data hold some 2.1 million clones, with 85% to 95% observed a single time. Donors, healthy HIV-negative adults, lacked recent acute infections or vaccinations. This CDR3 comprises 14 residues. J gave up 1 base and V 6 bases, and 3 bases lay outside the gene matches. Germline CDR1 and CDR2: SGHVS and FNYEAQ.

The specimen sequenced was naive CD4+ T cells sorted from blood. Subset reported: CD45RA+ positively selected. The chain links TRBV7-6 to TRBJ1-5; 7 bases agree with TRBD1. The origin of this receptor is a man aged 18 to 29 in good health. Here the CDR3 reads CASSEQGSNQPQHF. CDR3 DNA: TGTGCCAGCAGTGAACAGGGGAGCAATCAGCCCCAGCATTTT.